This TCR beta chain derives from a study of blood T cells in healthy people across ages. There are 13 residues in the CDR3. Trimming took 8 bases from V and 1 from J, leaving 11 bases between them. Study-wide results and limits: With age, beta diversity per million T cells declined roughly linearly, significantly by 30 to 40.

This clonotype was recorded many times. Its cognate antigen is unknown. Combining a sample-barcoded 5' primer with a J-beta primer mix, a second PCR ran for 7 to 11 cycles. Each cDNA molecule was tagged by a template-switch adaptor that had 12 random nucleotides. TCRdb re-derived calls from the 5' RACE reads in MiXCR, one entry per CDR3 protein. The sample includes about 1.5 million distinct CDR3 sequences, 35% to 45% of them seen just once. This clonotype originated in a woman aged 18-29 years in good health. V is TRBV12-3 or TRBV12-4 and J is TRBJ1-1; D remains ambiguous. The sequenced material came from blood. In DNA form, the CDR3 reads TGTGCCAGCCGGCGGGGAGGGAACACTGAAGCTTTCTTT. It is translated as CASRRGGNTEAFF.